This T cell receptor (beta chain) was sequenced in a study of human T cells and chemical hapten exposure. Whole-study results and caveats: Once DPC sensitization occurred, TCRs above 1 in 1000 frequency showed no change.

Germline V gene sequence: CDR1 SEHNR, CDR2 FQNEAQ (reference sequence). V shed 3 bases and J shed 1 base, with 6 bases lying between them. The CDR3 covers 13 residues. TCRdb passed the RACE reads through MiXCR, listing each CDR3 protein once. The sample includes around 80,000 distinct CDR3 sequences, about 9% of them seen just once. As for time point: healthy volunteer bleed at 6 weeks. Total RNA was isolated from unfractionated whole blood. This clonotype has just a few counts. Its antigen remains unidentified. The rearrangement uses TRBV7-9 and TRBJ1-1; D possibly corresponds to TRBD1 (5 bases). The sequence was obtained from a male donor in good health. Some clones in this sample may be carry-over from other donors' samples. Specimen: whole blood. CDR3 sequence reads: CASSLGQNTEAFF. The CDR3 DNA reads as TGTGCCAGCAGCTTGGGGCAGAACACTGAAGCTTTCTTT. Full variable domain (rest looked up from reference TRBV7-9 and TRBJ1-1): DTGVSQNPRHKITKRGQNVTFRCDPISEHNRLYWYRQTLGQGPEFLTYFQNEAQLEKSRLLSDRFSAERPKGSFSTLEIQRTEQGDSAMYLCASSLGQNTEAFFGQGTRLTVV.